The present T cell receptor (beta chain) was sequenced within a study of T cell responses to AZD1222 COVID-19 vaccine. In its sample, this clone was seen a few times. Its antigen is unidentified. TCRdb's copy holds only in-frame clones and misses some; the assay was immunoSEQ multiplex PCR. The sample yields just under 150,000 clones, 70% to 90% seen once. Study-wide results and caveats: It was only after the peak T cell response that any repertoires were sampled. Recipients of two AZD1222 doses showed rising Spike-specific TCR breadth and depth. A reported finding is that nearly half of spike-specific TCRs target unmutated variant regions. Donors in the cohort were predominantly white British and more often female, and clonal diversity was possibly underestimated.

The clonotype originates from an adult who received the MenACWY meningococcal vaccine as a control. Material: peripheral blood, obtained 28 days after the second dose of the MenACWY control vaccine.

CDR3 DNA sequence: TGTGCCAGCAGCCACCAAATGGACATAGAGCAGTACTTC. Translation: CASSHQMDIEQYF. The chain recombines TRBV6-1 with TRBJ2-7; D might be TRBD1 (5 bases). The V gene's germline CDR1 is MNHNS and CDR2 SASEGT. The V and J ends lost 6 bases and 7 bases respectively, with 16 bases between them. CDR3 length: 13 amino acids.